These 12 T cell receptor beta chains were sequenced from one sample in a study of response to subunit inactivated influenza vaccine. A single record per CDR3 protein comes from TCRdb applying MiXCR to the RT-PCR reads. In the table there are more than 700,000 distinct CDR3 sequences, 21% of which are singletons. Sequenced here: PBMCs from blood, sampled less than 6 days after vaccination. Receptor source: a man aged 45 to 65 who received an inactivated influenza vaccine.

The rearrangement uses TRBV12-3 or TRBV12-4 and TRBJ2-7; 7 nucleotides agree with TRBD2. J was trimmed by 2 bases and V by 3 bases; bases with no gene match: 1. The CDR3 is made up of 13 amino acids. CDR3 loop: CASSFAGAYEQYF. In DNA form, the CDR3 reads TGTGCCAGCAGTTTCGCGGGGGCCTACGAGCAGTACTTC.

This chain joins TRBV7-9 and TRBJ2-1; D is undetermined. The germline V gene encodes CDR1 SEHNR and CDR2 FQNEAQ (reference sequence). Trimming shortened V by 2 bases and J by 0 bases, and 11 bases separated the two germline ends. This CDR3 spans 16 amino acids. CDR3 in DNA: TGTGCCAGCAGCTTATTAAGAAGGAGCTCCTACAATGAGCAGTTCTTC. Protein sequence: CASSLLRRSSYNEQFF.

CDR3 residues: CASSLEGLTNEQYF. As DNA, the CDR3 is TGCGCCAGCAGCTTGGAGGGACTAACCAACGAGCAGTACTTC. This chain joins TRBV5-1 and TRBJ2-7; 7 bases map to TRBD2. Germline assignment: CDR1 SGHRS and CDR2 YFSETQ. Trimming took 0 bases from V and 5 from J; bases not matched to a gene: 5. The CDR3 contains 14 residues.

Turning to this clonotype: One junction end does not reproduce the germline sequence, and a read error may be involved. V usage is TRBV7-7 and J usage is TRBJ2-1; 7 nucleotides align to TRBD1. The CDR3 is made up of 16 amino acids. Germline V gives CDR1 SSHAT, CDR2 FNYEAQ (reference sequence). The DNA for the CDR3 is TGTGCTAGCAGCTTAGCCCGGGACAGAGGGTACAATGAGCAGTTCTTC. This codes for CASSLARDRGYNEQFF.

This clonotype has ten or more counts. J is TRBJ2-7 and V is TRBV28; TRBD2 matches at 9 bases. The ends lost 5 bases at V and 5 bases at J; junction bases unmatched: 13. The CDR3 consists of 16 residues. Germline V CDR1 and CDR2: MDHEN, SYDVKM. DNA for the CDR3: TGTGCCAGCAGTCGACCTATGGGACTAGCAGAACACGAGCAGTACTTC. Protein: CASSRPMGLAEHEQYF.

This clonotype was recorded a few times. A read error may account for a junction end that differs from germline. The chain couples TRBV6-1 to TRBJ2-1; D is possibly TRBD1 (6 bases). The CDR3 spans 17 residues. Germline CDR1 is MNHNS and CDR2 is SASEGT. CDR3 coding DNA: TGTGCCAGCAGTACCAGCGAAGTGGGGGCTGATTACAGTGAGCAGTTCTTC. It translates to CASSTSEVGADYSEQFF.

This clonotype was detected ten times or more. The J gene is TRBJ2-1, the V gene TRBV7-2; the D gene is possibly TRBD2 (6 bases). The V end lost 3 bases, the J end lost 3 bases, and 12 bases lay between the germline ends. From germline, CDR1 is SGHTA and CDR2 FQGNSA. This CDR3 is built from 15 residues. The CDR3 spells CASSLAGGIYNEQFF. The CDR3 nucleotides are TGTGCCAGCAGCTTGGCTGGCGGGATCTACAATGAGCAGTTCTTC.

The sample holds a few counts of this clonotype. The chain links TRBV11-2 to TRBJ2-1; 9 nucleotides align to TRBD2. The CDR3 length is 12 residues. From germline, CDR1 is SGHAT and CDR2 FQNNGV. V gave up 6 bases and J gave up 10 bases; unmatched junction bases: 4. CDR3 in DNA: TGTGCCAGCAGGAAGAGCGGGAGGGAGCAGTTCTTC. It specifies CASRKSGREQFF.

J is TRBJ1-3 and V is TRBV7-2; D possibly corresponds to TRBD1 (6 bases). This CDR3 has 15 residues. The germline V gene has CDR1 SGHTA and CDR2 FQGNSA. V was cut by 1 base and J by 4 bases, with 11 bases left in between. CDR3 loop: CASSLVKGGGNTIYF. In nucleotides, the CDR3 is TGTGCCAGCAGCTTAGTCAAAGGGGGAGGAAACACCATATATTTT. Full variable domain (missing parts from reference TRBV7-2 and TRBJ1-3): GAGVSQSPSNKVTEKGKDVELRCDPISGHTALYWYRQSLGQGLEFLIYFQGNSAPDKSGLPSDRFSAERTGGSVSTLTIQRTQQEDSAVYLCASSLVKGGGNTIYFGEGSWLTVV.

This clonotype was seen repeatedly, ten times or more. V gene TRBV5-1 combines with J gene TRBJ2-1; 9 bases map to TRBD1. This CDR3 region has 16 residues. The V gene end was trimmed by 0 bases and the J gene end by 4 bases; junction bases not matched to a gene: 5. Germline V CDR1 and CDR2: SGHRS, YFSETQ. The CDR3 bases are TGCGCCAGCAGCTTGGCCACAGGGGGCGGATACAATGAGCAGTTCTTC. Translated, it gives CASSLATGGGYNEQFF. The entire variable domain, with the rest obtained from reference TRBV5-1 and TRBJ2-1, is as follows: KAGVTQTPRYLIKTRGQQVTLSCSPISGHRSVSWYQQTPGQGLQFLFEYFSETQRNKGNFPGRFSGRQFSNSRSEMNVSTLELGDSALYLCASSLATGGGYNEQFFGPGTRLTVL.

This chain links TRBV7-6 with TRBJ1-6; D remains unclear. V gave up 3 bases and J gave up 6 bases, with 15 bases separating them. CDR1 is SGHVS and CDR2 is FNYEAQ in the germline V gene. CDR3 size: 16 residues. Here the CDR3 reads CASSLTGRNINSPLHF. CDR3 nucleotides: TGTGCCAGCAGCTTGACTGGACGGAACATTAATTCACCCCTCCACTTT.

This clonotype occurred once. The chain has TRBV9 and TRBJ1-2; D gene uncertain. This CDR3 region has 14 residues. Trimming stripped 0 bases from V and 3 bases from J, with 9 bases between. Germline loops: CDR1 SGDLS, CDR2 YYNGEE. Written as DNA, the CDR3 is TGTGCCAGCAGCGTAGCTAATACAGACTATGGCTACACCTTC. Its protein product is CASSVANTDYGYTF. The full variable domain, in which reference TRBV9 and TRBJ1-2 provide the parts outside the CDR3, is DSGVTQTPKHLITATGQRVTLRCSPRSGDLSVYWYQQSLDQGLQFLIQYYNGEERAKGNILERFSAQQFPDLHSELNLSSLELGDSALYFCASSVANTDYGYTFGSGTRLTVV.